The 5 T cell receptor beta chains listed next were all sequenced from one sample in a study of CD8+CD57+ T cells in acquired aplastic anemia. Patients who underwent sequencing had shown CD8+CD57+ cell expansion by flow cytometry. Genomic DNA provided the template from which TCR beta VDJ and CDR3 profiles were obtained. TCRdb reanalysed the reads using MiXCR and keeps one entry per CDR3 protein. Seen here are about 160,000 distinct CDR3 sequences, around 52% observed once, and the top ten hold 30% to 40%. Sequenced input: sorted CD4+, CD8+, or CD8+CD57+ T cells (not recorded which) from PBMCs. The source of these receptors is a human donor with aplastic anemia.

This clonotype came up a few times. A much larger clone sits a single nucleotide away, making a read error possible. The CDR3 protein is CASSLTSGGPVGTDTQYF. The CDR3 nucleotides are TGTGCCAGCAGCCTTACTAGCGGAGGCCCTGTCGGCACAGATACGCAGTATTTT. The V and J genes are TRBV11-1 and TRBJ2-3; 8 bases map to TRBD2. Trimming at V came to 5 bases and at J to 1 base, leaving 14 bases not matched to a gene. CDR1 is SGHAT and CDR2 is FQDESV in the germline V gene (reference sequence). CDR3 size: 18 residues.

J is TRBJ1-1 and V is TRBV20-1, with TRBD1 matching over 8 bases. Germline V lookup: CDR1 DFQATT, CDR2 SNEGSKA (reference sequence). V lost 3 bases, J lost 5 bases, and 5 bases stayed unmatched. The CDR3 extends over 13 amino acids. In DNA, the CDR3 is TGCAGTGCTAGCGTGACAGGGGAAACTGAAGCTTTCTTT. This encodes CSASVTGETEAFF.

This clonotype was observed a single time. The CDR3 region has the DNA TGTGCCAGCAGCTTAGCGCTACTGACTAGCACAGATACGCAGTATTTT. This sequence encodes CASSLALLTSTDTQYF. The gene calls are TRBV11-1 and TRBJ2-3; D is undetermined. The germline gives CDR1 SGHAT, CDR2 FQDESV (reference sequence). V dropped 0 bases and J dropped 0 bases, with 10 bases sitting between them. The CDR3 extends over 16 amino acids.

V is TRBV15 and J is TRBJ2-1, with D possibly being TRBD2 (6 bases). The CDR3 is made up of 12 amino acids. The ends were cut back, 1 base at V and 16 bases at J, with 14 bases in the middle. Germline V gene data show CDR1 as LNHNV and CDR2 as YYDKDF (reference sequence). CDR3 sequence: CATSRGNGRGFF. In nucleotides, the CDR3 is TGTGCCACCAGCAGAGGCAACGGGAGAGGATTCTTC.

This clonotype showed up just once. This sequence joins TRBV29-1 and TRBJ2-1; 8 nucleotides align to TRBD1. The CDR3 is 14 amino acids. V was clipped by 6 bases and J by 7 bases; unmatched bases: 11. CDR1 and CDR2 (germline): SQVTM, ANQGSEA. The chain's CDR3 is CSVLGQGRKNEQFF. The CDR3 DNA sequence: TGCAGCGTGCTAGGACAGGGTAGAAAGAATGAGCAGTTCTTC.